A selection of T cell receptor beta chains follows, all from one sample in a study of identifying expanded T cells in peripheral blood. TCRdb's copy holds only in-frame clones and misses some; the assay was immunoSEQ multiplex PCR. Among some 90,000 clones listed, approximately 83% were seen once. The sequenced material came from blood. These receptor sequences come from a person between 18 and 75 years old in good health. Each CDR3 is given with its conserved first and last residue. The D gene is left open where the match is weak. Clone size, where shown, is once, few, many, or a class for clones that have expanded.

V gene	D gene	clone size	J gene	CDR3 protein	CDR3 DNA
TRBV11-3	TRBD1	NA	TRBJ1-4	CASSSPGQASEKLFF	TGTGCCAGCAGCTCGCCGGGACAGGCGAGTGAAAAACTGTTTTTT
TRBV7-6	NA	NA	TRBJ2-2	CASSLGGSETGELFF	TGTGCCAGCAGCTTAGGAGGGAGCGAAACCGGGGAGCTGTTTTTT
TRBV29-1	NA	NA	TRBJ2-2	CSVEEGAIGTGELFF	TGCAGCGTTGAAGAGGGGGCGATCGGTACCGGGGAGCTGTTTTTT
TRBV6-6	NA	NA	TRBJ2-6	CAGGGSSGANVLTF	TGTGCAGGGGGGGGGAGCTCTGGGGCCAACGTCCTGACTTTC
TRBV13	NA	NA	TRBJ1-4	CASGPRGNEKLFF	TGTGCCAGCGGCCCACGGGGTAATGAAAAACTGTTTTTT
TRBV27	NA	NA	TRBJ2-1	CASSLFGGEQFF	TGTGCCAGCAGTCTCTTTGGGGGTGAGCAGTTCTTC
TRBV18	TRBD1	once	TRBJ1-5	CASSPLGQGNQPQHF	TGTGCCAGCTCACCACTCGGACAGGGTAATCAGCCCCAGCATTTT
TRBV25-1	TRBD1	once	TRBJ1-2	CASSARTGSGYTF	TGTGCCAGCAGTGCCAGGACAGGGAGTGGCTACACCTTC
TRBV18	TRBD1	NA	TRBJ1-1	CASSPHRDSEAFF	TGTGCCAGCTCACCTCACAGGGACAGCGAAGCTTTCTTT
TRBV7-6	NA	NA	TRBJ1-2	CASSWGEGLNGYTF	TGTGCCAGCAGCTGGGGGGAGGGACTAAATGGCTACACCTTC
TRBV19	NA	NA	TRBJ2-1	CASSILGPRYNEQFF	TGTGCCAGTAGTATCCTAGGACCACGCTACAATGAGCAGTTCTTC
TRBV6-1	NA	once	TRBJ1-2	CASSEVDLRDGYTF	TGTGCCAGCAGTGAAGTGGACCTCCGGGATGGCTACACCTTC
TRBV2	NA	NA	TRBJ2-4	CASRSPLAKNIQYF	TGTGCCAGCAGGTCACCCTTAGCCAAAAACATTCAGTACTTC
TRBV6-5	NA	once	TRBJ2-1	CASSPQIISYNEQFF	TGTGCCAGCAGTCCCCAGATCATCTCCTACAATGAGCAGTTCTTC
TRBV27	NA	once	TRBJ1-3	CASSVDPLWDTIYF	TGTGCCAGCAGTGTCGACCCCCTGTGGGACACCATATATTTT
TRBV5-5	NA	NA	TRBJ1-1	CASSLYGMNTEAFF	TGTGCCAGCAGCTTGTACGGGATGAACACTGAAGCTTTCTTT
TRBV7-8	TRBD2	NA	TRBJ2-3	CASSLGLAGGSGTQYF	TGTGCCAGCAGCTTAGGGCTAGCGGGGGGGTCAGGTACGCAGTATTTT
TRBV7-2	TRBD1	NA	TRBJ1-5	CASTLSAGGRGQPQHF	TGTGCCAGCACCTTATCTGCAGGGGGCAGAGGTCAGCCCCAGCATTTT
TRBV29-1	NA	NA	TRBJ1-1	CSVVGGRGAFF	TGCAGCGTGGTCGGGGGCCGGGGGGCTTTCTTT
TRBV5-1	NA	few	TRBJ1-1	CASSLEGTEAFF	TGCGCCAGCAGCTTGGAGGGGACTGAAGCTTTCTTT
TRBV7-8	NA	NA	TRBJ2-2	CASSLTHTGELFF	TGTGCCAGCAGCTTAACTCACACCGGGGAGCTGTTTTTT
TRBV4-3	NA	NA	TRBJ1-1	CASSQGWGADTEAFF	TGCGCCAGCAGCCAAGGCTGGGGAGCGGACACTGAAGCTTTCTTT
TRBV18	NA	NA	TRBJ2-7	CASSPVGGGGNEQYF	TGTGCCAGCTCACCCGTAGGGGGTGGGGGCAACGAGCAGTACTTC
TRBV2	TRBD1	NA	TRBJ2-2	CATSGQGLNTGELFF	TGTGCCACCTCAGGACAGGGTCTGAACACCGGGGAGCTGTTTTTT
TRBV30	TRBD2	NA	TRBJ2-5	CAWKLAGGWETQYF	TGTGCCTGGAAATTAGCGGGGGGTTGGGAGACCCAGTACTTC
TRBV6-6	TRBD2	NA	TRBJ2-7	CASILGRGTYEQYF	TGTGCCAGCATCCTGGGGAGGGGTACCTACGAGCAGTACTTC
TRBV5-8	NA	NA	TRBJ1-1	CASSLVVRWKNTEAFF	TGTGCCAGCAGCTTGGTCGTCAGATGGAAGAACACTGAAGCTTTCTTT
TRBV6-6	NA	NA	TRBJ1-2	CASSYAAAGENYGYTF	TGTGCCAGCAGTTACGCAGCGGCTGGAGAGAACTATGGCTACACCTTC
TRBV5-6	TRBD1	once	TRBJ1-1	CASSGDRGNTEAFF	TGTGCCAGCAGCGGGGACAGGGGGAACACTGAAGCTTTCTTT
TRBV7-6	NA	NA	TRBJ2-3	CASSSGGRIGSTDTQYF	TGTGCCAGCAGCTCCGGCGGAAGGATAGGGAGCACAGATACGCAGTATTTT
TRBV2	NA	NA	TRBJ1-6	CATRNEDTINSPLHF	TGTGCCACACGAAACGAGGACACAATCAATTCACCCCTCCACTTT
TRBV5-8	NA	NA	TRBJ2-7	CASSYDPTMGQYF	TGTGCCAGCAGCTACGACCCTACCATGGGGCAGTACTTC
TRBV6-6	NA	NA	TRBJ1-1	CASSLPGTENTEAFF	TGTGCCAGCAGCCTACCCGGGACCGAGAACACTGAAGCTTTCTTT
TRBV29-1	TRBD1	NA	TRBJ1-5	CSVAVTGGNEPQHF	TGCAGCGTTGCGGTGACAGGGGGTAATGAGCCCCAGCATTTT
TRBV10-3	TRBD1	few	TRBJ1-2	CAISEGQGDGYTF	TGTGCCATCAGTGAAGGACAGGGCGATGGCTACACCTTC
TRBV2	NA	NA	TRBJ1-6	CASTEELTANSPLHF	TGTGCCAGCACCGAAGAATTAACAGCTAATTCACCCCTCCACTTT
TRBV19	NA	NA	TRBJ2-2	CASKAFFLPATGELFF	TGTGCCAGTAAGGCATTTTTCCTCCCGGCCACCGGGGAGCTGTTTTTT
TRBV7-9	NA	few	TRBJ2-7	CASSLAGGSYEQYF	TGTGCCAGCAGCTTAGCGGGGGGTTCCTACGAGCAGTACTTC
TRBV19	NA	NA	TRBJ2-7	CASSPPGLPYEQYF	TGTGCCAGTAGCCCCCCGGGACTTCCCTACGAGCAGTACTTC
TRBV11-2	NA	NA	TRBJ1-2	CASRSLLANYGYTF	TGTGCCAGCAGGTCCCTCTTAGCTAACTATGGCTACACCTTC
TRBV5-5	NA	NA	TRBJ1-2	CASSLGGGLIYGYTF	TGTGCCAGCAGCTTGGGCGGGGGCTTAATCTATGGCTACACCTTC
TRBV7-6	NA	once	TRBJ2-3	CASSQGRLTDTQYF	TGTGCCAGCAGCCAAGGGAGGCTCACAGATACGCAGTATTTT
TRBV4-1	NA	NA	TRBJ1-4	CASSHFGAGPEKLFF	TGCGCCAGCAGCCATTTTGGGGCAGGCCCTGAAAAACTGTTTTTT
TRBV7-9	TRBD1	few	TRBJ1-4	CASSQPLGPNRGRNEKLFF	TGTGCCAGCAGCCAACCCCTCGGTCCCAACAGGGGACGGAATGAAAAACTGTTTTTT
TRBV18	TRBD1	once	TRBJ1-1	CASSLTDRRNTEAFF	TGTGCCAGCTCACTAACGGACAGGAGGAACACTGAAGCTTTCTTT
TRBV7-2	TRBD1	NA	TRBJ1-1	CASSSSGGAPRTEAFF	TGTGCCAGCAGCTCCTCAGGGGGCGCCCCGAGGACTGAAGCTTTCTTT
TRBV7-2	NA	NA	TRBJ1-5	CASSSYQGKGSQHF	TGTGCCAGCAGCTCCTACCAGGGTAAAGGGTCCCAGCATTTT
TRBV18	TRBD1	NA	TRBJ2-3	CASSIDTGGIEATDTQYF	TGTGCCAGCTCTATAGATACAGGGGGCATCGAGGCCACAGATACGCAGTATTTT
TRBV6-5	NA	few	TRBJ1-1	CASSSPGLWTEAFF	TGTGCCAGCAGCAGCCCGGGTCTTTGGACTGAAGCTTTCTTT
TRBV6-4	TRBD2	once	TRBJ2-1	CASRINSGVSHNEQFF	TGTGCCAGCAGAATTAATAGCGGGGTCTCCCACAATGAGCAGTTCTTC
TRBV5-6	NA	NA	TRBJ2-5	CASSLRWGQETQYF	TGTGCCAGCAGCTTACGCTGGGGGCAAGAGACCCAGTACTTC
TRBV5-8	NA	NA	TRBJ1-3	CASSFMLWGLSSGNTIYF	TGTGCCAGCAGCTTTATGTTGTGGGGACTGAGCTCTGGAAACACCATATATTTT
TRBV11-3	NA	NA	TRBJ2-5	CASSLSARTEETQYF	TGTGCCAGCAGCTTATCGGCCCGGACAGAAGAGACCCAGTACTTC
TRBV14	NA	NA	TRBJ1-1	CASSQQGNTEAFF	TGTGCCAGCAGCCAACAGGGAAACACTGAAGCTTTCTTT